The 8 T cell receptor beta chains below come from one sample, sequenced in a study of blood T cells in healthy people across ages. Combining a sample-barcoded 5' primer with a J-beta primer mix, a second PCR ran for about 7 to 11 cycles. Each CDR3 protein is one row after TCRdb ran MiXCR on the 5' RACE reads. The sample lists around 1,000,000 distinct CDR3 sequences, more than 30% occurring once. Source material: blood. These receptors all stem from a man between 18 and 35 years old in good health.

There are many counts of this clonotype. The chain joins TRBV7-9 to TRBJ2-7; no clear D gene. The DNA matches TRBJ2-5 better at its end, which makes the J call doubtful. This CDR3 is built from 10 residues. CDR1 is SEHNR and CDR2 is FQNEAQ in the germline V gene (reference sequence). CDR3 DNA: TGTGCCAGCAGTATGGAGACCCAGTACTTC. Translated, it gives CASSMETQYF.

This clonotype was found a few times. This chain joins TRBV20-1 and TRBJ2-6, with D uncertain. Trimming removed 1 base from V and 4 bases from J, with 8 bases in between. This CDR3 comprises 14 residues. Germline CDR1 and CDR2: DFQATT and SNEGSKA (reference sequence). CDR3 bases: TGCAGTGCTAGAGCCGCTGCCGGGGCCAACGTCCTGACTTTC. This gives the protein CSARAAAGANVLTF.

About this clonotype itself: This may come from a read error, since a much larger clone is one base off. V usage is TRBV5-1 and J usage is TRBJ2-1; 8 bases line up with TRBD2. From germline, CDR1 is SGHRS and CDR2 YFSETQ. This CDR3 is 16 amino acids long. V dropped 2 bases and J dropped 8; count of bases not matched to a gene: 12. For the CDR3, the DNA is TGCGCCAGCAGCTTTGACGGACGAGCGGGAGTCGATGAGCAGTTCTTC. The encoded protein is CASSFDGRAGVDEQFF.

The V and J genes are TRBV4-3 and TRBJ1-4; tentative D call: TRBD1 (5 bases). V shed 3 bases and J shed 5 bases, with 16 bases lying between them. This CDR3 contains 16 residues. The germline V gene encodes CDR1 LGHNA and CDR2 YSLEER. CDR3 sequence (DNA): TGCGCCAGCAGCCAGACCAAAAACGGGGCAAATGAAAAACTGTTTTTT. This encodes CASSQTKNGANEKLFF.

Regarding this clonotype: A junction boundary mismatches the germline segment, possibly from a read error. The chain couples TRBV7-2 to TRBJ1-2, with no clear D. Per germline, CDR1 SGHTA and CDR2 FQGNSA. CDR3 length: 13 amino acids. The CDR3: CVSSWVDNYGYTF. CDR3 nucleotide sequence: TGTGTCAGCAGCTGGGTAGATAACTATGGCTACACCTTC.

This clonotype showed up just a few times. The CDR3 region is CASGLLGNPSGYTF. Written as DNA, the CDR3 is TGTGCTAGTGGTTTACTGGGTAACCCAAGTGGCTACACCTTC. The J gene is TRBJ1-2, the V gene TRBV12-5; D is undetermined. Germline V CDR1 and CDR2: LGHNT, FRNRAP. V lost 3 bases to trimming and J lost 7 bases, with 15 bases between them. The CDR3 contains 14 residues.

This clonotype was observed many times. At one end the junction does not follow the germline gene, possibly because of a read error. V usage is TRBV12-3 or TRBV12-4 and J usage is TRBJ1-6; no firm D call. The length of the CDR3 is 12 residues. DNA for the CDR3: TGTGCCAGCAGCTTAGGGAATTCACCCCTCCACTTT. This codes for CASSLGNSPLHF.

The chain links TRBV6-5 to TRBJ2-1, with D tentatively TRBD1 (6 bases). With the DNA end fitting TRBJ2-7 better, the J assignment may be wrong. The CDR3 has 15 amino acids. The germline V gene encodes CDR1 MNHEY and CDR2 SVGAGI. For the CDR3, the DNA is TGTGCCAGCAGTTACTCGACAGGTAGCTACAATGAGCAGTACTTC. Translated: CASSYSTGSYNEQYF.